The 30 T cell receptor beta chains below come from one sample, sequenced in a study of CD8+ T cells in alopecia areata. Sequencing templates came from extracted RNA that was reverse transcribed into cDNA. The method was immunoSEQ multiplex PCR; TCRdb's version includes in-frame clones alone and lacks a portion of them. The sample lists under 150,000 clones; 50% to 65% were seen once. Treatment given: oral pan-JAK inhibitor, 5-10 mg twice daily. This specimen consisted of CD4+ T cells sorted from blood, obtained at week 24, from a patient treated with tofacitinib. Receptor source: a human donor with alopecia areata.

The chain recombines TRBV7-2 with TRBJ1-2; D is unresolved. The V end was cut by 6 bases, the J end by 3 bases, with 14 bases between. CDR1 SGHTA and CDR2 FQGNSA come from the germline V gene. CDR3 size: 14 residues. CDR3 sequence: CASREPAEDYGYTF. As DNA, the CDR3 is TGTGCCAGCAGAGAACCAGCGGAGGACTATGGCTACACCTTC.

This clone was counted a few times. The V call is TRBV6-5, the J call TRBJ2-7; D is perhaps TRBD1 (5 bases). The CDR3 is 12 amino acids. Trimming stripped 4 bases from V and 3 bases from J, with 7 bases between. Germline V lookup: CDR1 MNHEY, CDR2 SVGAGI. This CDR3 is CASSSQGYEQYF. In DNA form, the CDR3 reads TGTGCCAGCAGTTCGCAGGGCTACGAGCAGTACTTC.

This sequence joins TRBV25-1 and TRBJ1-4, with D maybe TRBD1 (6 bases). The CDR3 covers 14 residues. CDR1 MGHDK and CDR2 SYGVNS come from the germline V gene. V lost 5 bases, J lost 6 bases, and 13 bases lay in between. Here the CDR3 DNA reads TGTGCCAGCAGTATGGCGGCAGGGGATGAAAAACTGTTTTTT. Its protein product is CASSMAAGDEKLFF.

The chain carries TRBV9 and TRBJ2-7, with D possibly being TRBD2 (6 bases). The V gene lost 0 bases and the J gene lost 3 bases, with 10 bases spanning the gap. The length of the CDR3 is 14 residues. Per germline, CDR1 SGDLS and CDR2 YYNGEE. The CDR3, as DNA: TGTGCCAGCAGCGTAGCTCTGGGAGGCTACGAGCAGTACTTC. Encoded protein: CASSVALGGYEQYF. Drawing the rest from reference TRBV9 and TRBJ2-7, the complete variable domain is DSGVTQTPKHLITATGQRVTLRCSPRSGDLSVYWYQQSLDQGLQFLIQYYNGEERAKGNILERFSAQQFPDLHSELNLSSLELGDSALYFCASSVALGGYEQYFGPGTRLTVT.

J is TRBJ1-6 and V is TRBV30, with D maybe TRBD1 (5 bases). The CDR3 contains 16 residues. CDR1 is GTSNPN and CDR2 is SVGIG in the germline V gene (reference sequence). The V and J ends lost 2 bases and 9 bases respectively, with 20 bases between them. The CDR3 bases are TGTGCCTGGAGTCTAGGAGGGGCCCCCGTCGGTTCACCCCTCCACTTT. Protein sequence: CAWSLGGAPVGSPLHF. Supplemented by reference TRBV30 and TRBJ1-6, the full variable domain reads SQTIHQWPATLVQPVGSPLSLECTVEGTSNPNLYWYRQAAGRGLQLLFYSVGIGQISSEVPQNLSASRPQDRQFILSSKKLLLSDSGFYLCAWSLGGAPVGSPLHFGNGTRLTVT.

The CDR3 DNA follows: TGTGCCTGGAGTCTTGGCGGGGGGGCAGGGACCCAGTACTTC. The encoded protein is CAWSLGGGAGTQYF. V and J are TRBV30 and TRBJ2-5, with 9 bases that match TRBD2. J gave up 7 bases and V 2 bases, and 8 bases lay outside the gene matches. The CDR3 sequence is 14 residues long. Germline lookup yields CDR1 GTSNPN and CDR2 SVGIG (reference sequence).

This clone came up a few times. The J gene is TRBJ1-2, the V gene TRBV27; 12 bases are shared with TRBD1. Looked up from germline, CDR1 is MNHEY and CDR2 is SMNVEV (reference sequence). The ends lost 3 bases at V and 7 bases at J; junction bases unmatched: 3. The CDR3 runs 14 residues. Here the CDR3 reads CASSFAGQGAGYTF. The DNA for the CDR3 is TGTGCCAGCAGTTTTGCGGGACAGGGGGCTGGCTACACCTTC.

This clone was detected a few times. This sequence joins TRBV11-1 and TRBJ2-1; 9 bases are a match to TRBD1. J lost 4 bases, V lost 4 bases, and 5 bases had no gene match. Germline values: CDR1 SGHAT, CDR2 FQDESV (reference sequence). This CDR3 has 15 residues. The CDR3, as DNA: TGTGCCAGCAGCTCGGACAGGGGACCATACAATGAGCAGTTCTTC. Translation gives CASSSDRGPYNEQFF.

The chain employs TRBV12-5 and TRBJ1-5, with D perhaps TRBD1 (5 bases). The CDR3 consists of 14 residues. V lost 5 bases and J lost 5, with 13 bases in between. The germline gives CDR1 LGHNT, CDR2 FRNRAP. The CDR3 region is CASGPISGDQPQHF. For the CDR3, the DNA is TGTGCTAGTGGTCCGATCTCGGGGGATCAGCCCCAGCATTTT.

The chain has TRBV30 and TRBJ2-3; D is undetermined. Trimming stripped 3 bases from V and 0 bases from J, with 10 bases between. This CDR3 spans 14 amino acids. Germline-derived CDR1 and CDR2 are GTSNPN and SVGIG (reference sequence). CDR3 sequence (DNA): TGTGCCTGGAGGGGCCTGCAGAGCACAGATACGCAGTATTTT. It specifies CAWRGLQSTDTQYF.

This clone was seen a few times. V usage is TRBV5-6 and J usage is TRBJ1-5; D uncertain. The CDR3 has 15 residues. The germline V gene encodes CDR1 SGHDT and CDR2 YYEEEE. The V and J ends lost 4 bases and 0 bases respectively, with 11 bases between them. CDR3 residues: CASSIGGLSNQPQHF. CDR3 nucleotides: TGTGCCAGCAGCATTGGAGGGCTTAGCAATCAGCCCCAGCATTTT.

A few counts support this clone. This rearrangement joins TRBV29-1 to TRBJ2-1; D not certain. The CDR3 is 11 residues long. CDR1 is SQVTM and CDR2 is ANQGSEA in the germline V gene. V was clipped by 4 bases and J by 8 bases, with 9 bases between them. The CDR3 loop reads CSVGGPDEQFF. CDR3 DNA sequence: TGCAGCGTTGGGGGTCCCGATGAGCAGTTCTTC.

The chain combines TRBV5-1 with TRBJ2-1; no reliable D call. This CDR3 is built from 14 residues. V shed 1 base and J shed 3 bases, with 8 bases lying between them. Germline V lookup: CDR1 SGHRS, CDR2 YFSETQ. CDR3 residues: CASSLSDLYNEQFF. DNA of the CDR3: TGCGCCAGCAGCTTGTCCGACCTCTACAATGAGCAGTTCTTC.

This clone has only a few counts. V is TRBV30 and J is TRBJ1-2; 11 nucleotides line up with TRBD1. The J segment lost 4 bases and the V segment lost 4 bases, leaving 11 bases of the junction unmatched. The CDR3 loop spans 16 amino acids. Germline-derived CDR1 and CDR2 are GTSNPN and SVGIG (reference sequence). The CDR3 DNA is TGTGCCTGGATTCGGACAGGGGGCGCGAAGGGCTATGGCTACACCTTC. This translates into CAWIRTGGAKGYGYTF.

This sequence joins TRBV7-2 and TRBJ1-1, with 10 bases matching TRBD1. J lost 4 bases, V lost 3 bases, and 5 bases had no gene match. Germline lookup yields CDR1 SGHTA and CDR2 FQGNSA. The CDR3 has 15 residues. CDR3 amino acids: CASSFRTGGGTEAFF. DNA for the CDR3: TGTGCCAGCAGCTTCAGGACAGGGGGGGGCACTGAAGCTTTCTTT.

The V gene is TRBV29-1, the J gene TRBJ2-7, with TRBD1 as a possible D gene (6 bases). Germline V CDR1 and CDR2: SQVTM, ANQGSEA. CDR3 length: 12 residues. The V end was cut by 7 bases, the J end by 2 bases, with 12 bases between. The CDR3 nucleotides are TGCAGCGCCCAAGGACAGCCCTACGAGCAGTACTTC. Encoded protein: CSAQGQPYEQYF.

V and J are TRBV6-1 and TRBJ2-1, with TRBD1 as a possible D gene (5 bases). This CDR3 contains 13 residues. The germline gives CDR1 MNHNS, CDR2 SASEGT. V gave up 4 bases and J gave up 9 bases, with 13 bases separating them. CDR3 region: CASSASRVVEQFF. As DNA, the CDR3 is TGTGCCAGCAGTGCCTCCAGGGTAGTTGAGCAGTTCTTC.

V usage is TRBV29-1 and J usage is TRBJ1-2; maybe TRBD1 (5 bases). V dropped 5 bases and J dropped 6 bases, with 16 bases sitting between them. CDR1 and CDR2 from the germline V gene are SQVTM and ANQGSEA. The CDR3 sequence is 13 residues long. The CDR3 here is CSVSSGGPHGYTF. CDR3 in DNA: TGCAGCGTTTCTTCGGGGGGACCGCATGGCTACACCTTC.

The chain uses TRBV4-1 and TRBJ2-5; 9 bases match TRBD1. The CDR3 covers 15 residues. The germline CDR1 and CDR2 sequences are MGHRA and YSYEKL. J was trimmed by 2 bases and V by 4 bases; bases with no gene match: 5. The CDR3 DNA sequence: TGCGCCAGCAGCCCCCTGGGACAGGGTCAAGAGACCCAGTACTTC. As protein: CASSPLGQGQETQYF.

The rearrangement uses TRBV2 and TRBJ2-4; D is undetermined. The V and J ends lost 3 bases and 0 bases respectively, with 6 bases between them. This CDR3 has 14 residues. Germline lookup yields CDR1 SNHLY and CDR2 FYNNEI. CDR3 coding DNA: TGTGCCAGCAGTGACCAGATAGCCAAAAACATTCAGTACTTC. Its protein is CASSDQIAKNIQYF.

This clone showed up just a few times. The rearrangement uses TRBV6-5 and TRBJ2-5; 8 nucleotides agree with TRBD1. J was trimmed by 5 bases and V by 11 bases; bases with no gene match: 10. The V gene's germline CDR1 is MNHEY and CDR2 SVGAGI. The CDR3 loop spans 13 amino acids. The CDR3 nucleotides read TGTGCCGCTGCCCCAGGGGGCTCGGAGACCCAGTACTTC. Translation gives CAAAPGGSETQYF.

The rearrangement links TRBV5-1 to TRBJ2-3; 7 nucleotides agree with TRBD1. The germline V gene has CDR1 SGHRS and CDR2 YFSETQ. V trimming: 4 bases; J trimming: 2 bases; junction bases outside the gene matches: 4. The CDR3 is 14 residues long. CDR3 DNA sequence: TGCGCCAGCAGCCTAGGGACAGTCACAGATACGCAGTATTTT. This translates into CASSLGTVTDTQYF.

The chain couples TRBV2 to TRBJ1-1; no reliable D call. Per germline, CDR1 SNHLY and CDR2 FYNNEI. CDR3 length equals 14 residues. V lost 6 bases to trimming and J lost 1 base, with 12 bases between them. The CDR3 bases are TGTGCCAGCAGCAACTCTTGGGGGAACACTGAAGCTTTCTTT. Its translation: CASSNSWGNTEAFF.

This clone was seen more than once but under ten times. The genes are TRBV4-1 and TRBJ2-3; D perhaps matches TRBD1 (5 bases). The CDR3 sequence is 13 residues long. Germline-derived CDR1 and CDR2 are MGHRA and YSYEKL. V lost 3 bases and J lost 5, with 9 bases in between. The CDR3 sequence is CASSHARGDTQYF. The CDR3 DNA follows: TGCGCCAGCAGCCACGCTAGGGGAGATACGCAGTATTTT.

The J gene is TRBJ1-6, the V gene TRBV5-6; 8 bases map to TRBD1. Germline V gene lookup returns CDR1 SGHDT and CDR2 YYEEEE. V lost 4 bases to trimming and J lost 15 bases; unmatched junction nucleotides: 12. CDR3 length: 14 residues. The CDR3, as DNA: TGTGCCAGCAGCGTACTTTCGGCAGGGGGCCGCCTCCACTTT. It is translated as CASSVLSAGGRLHF.

The V call is TRBV6-1, the J call TRBJ2-3; no clear D. The CDR3 totals 14 residues. V lost 7 bases and J lost 2, with 13 bases in between. CDR1 and CDR2 (germline): MNHNS, SASEGT. CDR3 sequence reads: CASTLRFNTDTQYF. The DNA for the CDR3 is TGTGCCAGCACCCTGCGTTTTAACACAGATACGCAGTATTTT.

The table lists this clone with a count of one. The junction departs from the called germline gene at one end, perhaps through a read error. The rearrangement joins TRBV18 to TRBJ2-7, with TRBD1 matching 7 bases. The CDR3 is 12 amino acids. The germline CDR1 and CDR2 sequences are KGHSH and LQKENI. The CDR3 protein is CASSLDRAEEYF. The CDR3 DNA follows: TGTGCCAGCTCCCTTGACAGGGCCGAGGAGTACTTC.

The CDR3 sequence: CASSLSGSSGNTIYF. CDR3 DNA: TGCGCCAGCAGCTTGTCAGGGAGCTCTGGAAACACCATATATTTT. The V call is TRBV5-1, the J call TRBJ1-3; perhaps TRBD1 as D (5 bases). V gave up 1 base and J gave up 0 bases, with 8 bases separating them. Germline V gene lookup returns CDR1 SGHRS and CDR2 YFSETQ. The CDR3 has 15 amino acids.

The gene calls are TRBV7-9 and TRBJ2-7; a possible D gene is TRBD1 (6 bases). Germline loops: CDR1 SEHNR, CDR2 FQNEAQ (reference sequence). This CDR3 is 13 amino acids long. V gave up 3 bases and J gave up 8 bases, with 14 bases separating them. CDR3: CASSFKTGVQQYF. The CDR3 region has the DNA TGTGCCAGCAGCTTTAAGACAGGTGTCCAGCAGTACTTC.

Written as DNA, the CDR3 is TGTGCCAGCAGCGTACAGGATGGTACGCAGTATTTT. Translating gives CASSVQDGTQYF. The gene calls are TRBV7-2 and TRBJ2-3, with D possibly matching TRBD1 (5 bases). Germline CDR1 reads SGHTA; CDR2 reads FQGNSA. The CDR3 contains 12 residues. V was clipped by 5 bases and J by 8 bases, with 11 bases between them.